The next 25 T cell receptor beta chains were all read from a single sample in a study of human T cells and chemical hapten exposure. MiXCR was run by TCRdb on the RACE reads, yielding one entry per CDR3 protein. The sample consists of 300,000 to 350,000 distinct CDR3 sequences, roughly 6.9% of them appearing once. Described time point: patch test 1, 2 weeks after DPC sensitization. This sample's treatment: therapeutic diphenylcyclopropenone sensitization with weekly scalp DPC. The sequencing used whole blood, collected in connection with sensitization to the hapten diphenylcyclopropenone (DPC). The receptors come from a woman aged 18-29 years with alopecia areata. Some clones in this sample may be carry-over from other donors' samples.

This clonotype was observed many times. CDR3 amino acids: CASSQEQRSNEQYF. CDR3 sequence (DNA): TGCGCCAGCAGCCAAGAGCAAAGGAGCAACGAGCAGTACTTC. The rearrangement links TRBV4-3 to TRBJ2-7; no firm D call. CDR3 size: 14 residues. The V gene's germline CDR1 is LGHNA and CDR2 YSLEER. Between the trimmed V and J ends, which lost 0 bases and 5 bases, there was a span of 11 bases.

This clonotype was seen at least ten times. This sequence joins TRBV6-5 and TRBJ2-5; D may be TRBD2 (5 bases). Trimming stripped 6 bases from V and 1 base from J, with 15 bases between. This CDR3 is built from 15 residues. Germline CDR1 MNHEY, CDR2 SVGAGI. CDR3 coding DNA: TGTGCCAGCAGACGGGGTAAATGGAGCCAAGAGACCCAGTACTTC. Translating gives CASRRGKWSQETQYF.

The chain recombines TRBV12-3 or TRBV12-4 with TRBJ2-7; D remains ambiguous. CDR3 size: 16 residues. V was clipped by 5 bases and J by 12 bases, with 29 bases between them. The CDR3 loop is CASSLQAPDPLYRRYF. The CDR3 bases are TGTGCCAGCAGTCTCCAAGCCCCCGACCCTCTTTATCGGCGGTACTTC.

The chain carries TRBV4-3 and TRBJ2-3; TRBD2 agrees at 10 bases. J gave up 2 bases and V 7 bases, and 6 bases lay outside the gene matches. The germline gives CDR1 LGHNA, CDR2 YSLEER. This CDR3 contains 15 residues. This chain's CDR3 is CASKRSGGVTDTQYF. CDR3 nucleotide sequence: TGCGCCAGCAAAAGAAGCGGGGGGGTCACAGATACGCAGTATTTT.

This clonotype was observed many times. This rearrangement joins TRBV7-3 to TRBJ2-4, with D possibly matching TRBD1 (6 bases). The CDR3 has 14 residues. CDR1 SGHTA and CDR2 FQGTGA come from the germline V gene. Trimming stripped 5 bases from V and 8 bases from J, with 16 bases between. CDR3: CASSPMQGWDIQYF. The CDR3 coding sequence is TGTGCCAGCAGCCCCATGCAGGGGTGGGACATTCAGTACTTC.

This clonotype has only a few counts. The chain couples TRBV9 to TRBJ2-7; possibly TRBD1 for D (6 bases). Trimming pared 2 bases from V and 4 bases from J, leaving 10 bases between. Per germline, CDR1 SGDLS and CDR2 YYNGEE. The CDR3 has 13 residues. The CDR3 DNA reads as TGTGCCAGCAGCGTCTCAGGGGTATACGAGCAGTACTTC. This sequence encodes CASSVSGVYEQYF.

This clonotype was seen a few times. This chain joins TRBV4-3 and TRBJ2-3; 10 bases agree with TRBD2. The CDR3 has 19 residues. V lost 4 bases to trimming and J lost 4 bases; unmatched junction nucleotides: 17. The germline V gene encodes CDR1 LGHNA and CDR2 YSLEER. The CDR3 sequence: CASSRGLRGAGGDSDTQYF. The CDR3 DNA reads TGCGCCAGCAGCCGGGGCCTTCGTGGAGCGGGGGGGGACTCAGATACGCAGTATTTT.

A few counts support this clonotype. The CDR3 DNA reads TGTGCCAGCAGCCAGAGATCACACAATGAGCAGTTCTTC. This translates into CASSQRSHNEQFF. The genes are TRBV3-1 and TRBJ2-1; D is uncertain. Germline values: CDR1 LGHDT, CDR2 YNNKEL (reference sequence). V lost 3 bases to trimming and J lost 5 bases, with 8 bases between them. This CDR3 has 13 amino acids.

This clonotype has a handful of counts. J is TRBJ2-7 and V is TRBV4-2, with 8 bases fitting TRBD2. Trimming took 0 bases from V and 11 from J; bases not matched to a gene: 15. Germline assignment: CDR1 LGHNA and CDR2 YNFKEQ. This CDR3 is built from 16 residues. In DNA form, the CDR3 reads TGTGCCAGCAGCCAAGAAGACGGCGGGGGGCCCCGGAGGAAGTACTTC. It is translated as CASSQEDGGGPRRKYF.

The table lists this clonotype with many counts. The CDR3 loop is CASSSVRQTDTQYF. CDR3 bases: TGTGCCAGCAGCTCAGTGAGGCAAACAGATACGCAGTATTTT. V usage is TRBV11-2 and J usage is TRBJ2-3; D uncertain. Germline values: CDR1 SGHAT, CDR2 FQNNGV. The CDR3 is 14 amino acids. Trimming cost V 4 bases and J 3 bases, with 11 bases left between them.

In this sample, this clonotype turned up many times. V gene TRBV4-1 combines with J gene TRBJ1-2; 7 nucleotides line up with TRBD1. The CDR3 length is 18 residues. V gave up 1 base and J gave up 1 base; unmatched junction bases: 12. Germline V gives CDR1 MGHRA, CDR2 YSYEKL. CDR3 sequence reads: CASSQVRVEGAGNYGYTF. The DNA for the CDR3 is TGCGCCAGCAGCCAAGTGCGGGTTGAGGGGGCTGGTAACTATGGCTACACCTTC.

The CDR3 here is CASSLTNPQDTQYF. In DNA form, the CDR3 reads TGTGCCAGCAGCTTGACAAACCCCCAGGATACGCAGTATTTT. The chain links TRBV5-4 to TRBJ2-3; D remains ambiguous. Trimming took 1 base from V and 6 from J, leaving 12 bases between them. The germline V gene has CDR1 SGHNT and CDR2 YYREEE (reference sequence). This CDR3 has 14 residues. The full variable domain, its missing parts supplied by reference TRBV5-4 and TRBJ2-3, is ETGVTQSPTHLIKTRGQQVTLRCSSQSGHNTVSWYQQALGQGPQFIFQYYREEENGRGNFPPRFSGLQFPNYSSELNVNALELDDSALYLCASSLTNPQDTQYFGPGTRLTVL.

The sample holds a few counts of this clonotype. The gene calls are TRBV20-1 and TRBJ2-3; D is ambiguous. The CDR3 contains 14 residues. CDR1 and CDR2 from the germline V gene are DFQATT and SNEGSKA (reference sequence). The ends were cut back, 3 bases at V and 0 bases at J, with 10 bases in the middle. This CDR3 reads CSASSGGSTDTQYF. Here the CDR3 DNA reads TGCAGTGCTAGTAGTGGCGGAAGCACAGATACGCAGTATTTT.

There are many counts of this clonotype. The CDR3 spells CASSFVVGTEAFF. CDR3 nucleotides: TGTGCCAGCAGCTTCGTGGTTGGCACTGAAGCTTTCTTT. The chain couples TRBV7-2 to TRBJ1-1; D remains unclear. Trimming cost V 3 bases and J 4 bases, with 9 bases left between them. Germline CDR1 and CDR2: SGHTA and FQGNSA. The CDR3 spans 13 residues.

The chain carries TRBV18 and TRBJ2-7, with D uncertain. V gave up 5 bases and J gave up 0 bases, with 14 bases separating them. This CDR3 contains 15 residues. The germline V gene has CDR1 KGHSH and CDR2 LQKENI. The CDR3 protein is CASSSSRVGSYEQYF. CDR3 DNA: TGTGCCAGCTCAAGCTCCCGAGTCGGCTCCTACGAGCAGTACTTC.

This chain connects TRBV7-8 to TRBJ1-5, with a possible D match to TRBD1 (6 bases). The CDR3 is 17 amino acids. The germline V and J ends were trimmed by 1 base and 3 bases, with 16 bases remaining between them. The germline V gene has CDR1 SGHVS and CDR2 FQNEAQ. The CDR3: CASSLVGGSNFNQPQHF. CDR3 nucleotides: TGTGCCAGCAGCTTAGTAGGGGGGTCTAATTTCAATCAGCCCCAGCATTTT.

This chain uses TRBV12-3 or TRBV12-4 with TRBJ2-3; D may be TRBD1 (5 bases). CDR3 length equals 14 residues. Deletions cut 4 bases from V and 3 bases from J, with 11 bases between. CDR3 loop: CASSYHDRTDTQYF. For the CDR3, the DNA is TGTGCCAGCAGTTACCACGACAGAACAGATACGCAGTATTTT.

This clonotype came up a few times. The chain recombines TRBV9 with TRBJ1-1; no firm D call. CDR1 and CDR2 from the germline V gene are SGDLS and YYNGEE. The CDR3 runs to 14 residues. V was pared by 5 bases and J by 0 bases, with 11 bases between. In nucleotides, the CDR3 is TGTGCCAGCAGTTCCAGGTCGATGAACACTGAAGCTTTCTTT. This codes for CASSSRSMNTEAFF.

The chain combines TRBV7-3 with TRBJ1-1, with 8 bases that match TRBD1. CDR1 and CDR2 from the germline V gene are SGHTA and FQGTGA. The V segment lost 5 bases and the J segment 6 bases; nucleotides outside the gene matches: 8. The CDR3 totals 14 residues. The CDR3, as DNA: TGTGCCAGCAGCCTTTCTCCAGGGGGCCCTGAAGCTTTCTTT. Translating gives CASSLSPGGPEAFF.

The chain uses TRBV20-1 and TRBJ2-3, with TRBD2 identical over 7 bases. Germline loops: CDR1 DFQATT, CDR2 SNEGSKA (reference sequence). Trimming took 3 bases from V and 3 from J; bases not matched to a gene: 12. The CDR3 totals 16 residues. The DNA of the CDR3 is TGCAGTGCTAGCGGAGACGAGCGGGGCAGGACAGATACGCAGTATTTT. Translating it yields CSASGDERGRTDTQYF.

This clonotype was seen repeatedly, ten times or more. The chain couples TRBV15 to TRBJ2-7, with D uncertain. Trimming took off 0 bases at V and 9 bases at J, with 9 bases between the two ends. The CDR3 loop spans 12 amino acids. Per germline, CDR1 LNHNV and CDR2 YYDKDF (reference sequence). The CDR3 DNA sequence: TGTGCCACCAGCAGAGACGGCCGCCGGCAGTACTTC. Translated, it gives CATSRDGRRQYF.

The chain joins TRBV6-5 to TRBJ1-1; 7 nucleotides match TRBD1. Losses at the gene ends were 7 bases for V and 0 bases for J; bases not matched to a gene: 8. Germline loops: CDR1 MNHEY, CDR2 SVGAGI. The CDR3 has 15 residues. DNA for the CDR3: TGTGCCAGCAAACGTACCGGGACAGTGAACACTGAAGCTTTCTTT. It is translated as CASKRTGTVNTEAFF.

The chain is built from TRBV2 and TRBJ1-5, with 8 bases lining up with TRBD1. The CDR3 spans 15 residues. The trim removed 6 bases at V and 0 bases at J, leaving 4 bases unmatched. CDR1 SNHLY and CDR2 FYNNEI come from the germline V gene. This CDR3 reads CASSGTGYSNQPQHF. CDR3 in DNA: TGTGCCAGCAGCGGGACAGGTTATAGCAATCAGCCCCAGCATTTT.

This clonotype came up a few times. The chain carries TRBV6-5 and TRBJ1-2, with 7 bases identical to TRBD1. V was pared by 4 bases and J by 3 bases, with 11 bases of the junction left unmatched. Per germline, CDR1 MNHEY and CDR2 SVGAGI. CDR3 size: 16 residues. The CDR3 loop reads CASSFDQGDSYYGYTF. The CDR3 nucleotides read TGTGCCAGCAGTTTCGATCAAGGGGACAGCTACTATGGCTACACCTTC.

This clonotype was observed a few times. This chain uses TRBV5-1 with TRBJ2-3; no clear D. Trimming shortened V by 0 bases and J by 4 bases, and 9 bases separated the two germline ends. The CDR3 extends over 14 amino acids. Germline V CDR1 and CDR2: SGHRS, YFSETQ. For the CDR3, the DNA is TGCGCCAGCAGCTTGGGGCAGAGATCAGATACGCAGTATTTT. It codes for CASSLGQRSDTQYF.